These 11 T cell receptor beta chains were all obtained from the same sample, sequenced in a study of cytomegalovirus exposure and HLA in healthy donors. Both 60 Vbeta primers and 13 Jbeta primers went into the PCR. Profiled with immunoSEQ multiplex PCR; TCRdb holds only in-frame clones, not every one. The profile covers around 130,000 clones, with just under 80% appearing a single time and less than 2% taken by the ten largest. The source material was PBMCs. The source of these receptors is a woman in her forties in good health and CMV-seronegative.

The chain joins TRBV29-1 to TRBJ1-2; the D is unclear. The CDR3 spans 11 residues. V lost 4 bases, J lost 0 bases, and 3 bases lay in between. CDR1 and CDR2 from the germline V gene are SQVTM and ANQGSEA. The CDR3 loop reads CSVVTNYGYTF. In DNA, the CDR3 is TGCAGCGTTGTAACTAACTATGGCTACACCTTC.

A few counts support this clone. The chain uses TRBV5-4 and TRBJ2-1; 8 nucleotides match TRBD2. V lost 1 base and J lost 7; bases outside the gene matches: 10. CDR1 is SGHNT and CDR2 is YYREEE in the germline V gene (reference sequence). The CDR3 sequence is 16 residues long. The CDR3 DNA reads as TGTGCCAGCAGCTTGCTTTCTAGCGGGCTGTTTAATGAGCAGTTCTTC. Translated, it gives CASSLLSSGLFNEQFF.

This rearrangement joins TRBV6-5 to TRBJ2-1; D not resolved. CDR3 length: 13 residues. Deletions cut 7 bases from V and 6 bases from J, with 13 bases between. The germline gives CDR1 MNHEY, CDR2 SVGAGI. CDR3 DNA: TGTGCCAGCAATGGCCGACCGGGCAATGAGCAGTTCTTC. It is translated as CASNGRPGNEQFF.

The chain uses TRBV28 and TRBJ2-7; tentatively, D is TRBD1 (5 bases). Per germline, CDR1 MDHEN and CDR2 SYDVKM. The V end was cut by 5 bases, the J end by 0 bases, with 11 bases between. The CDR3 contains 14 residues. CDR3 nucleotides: TGTGCCAGCAGTCTTACTCAGGGCTCCTACGAGCAGTACTTC. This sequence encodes CASSLTQGSYEQYF.

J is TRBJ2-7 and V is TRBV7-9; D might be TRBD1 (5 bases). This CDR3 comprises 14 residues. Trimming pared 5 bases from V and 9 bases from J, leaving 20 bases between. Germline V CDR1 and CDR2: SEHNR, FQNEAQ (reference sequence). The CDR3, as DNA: TGTGCCAGCAGCCACGATACAGACAGTTTGGTGCAGTACTTC. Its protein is CASSHDTDSLVQYF.

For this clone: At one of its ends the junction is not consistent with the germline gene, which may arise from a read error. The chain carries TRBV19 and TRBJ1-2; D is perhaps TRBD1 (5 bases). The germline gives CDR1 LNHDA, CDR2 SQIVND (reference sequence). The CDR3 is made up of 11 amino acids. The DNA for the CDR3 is TGTGCCAGTAGTATTCAGGGTAGGCACTACTTC. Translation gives CASSIQGRHYF.

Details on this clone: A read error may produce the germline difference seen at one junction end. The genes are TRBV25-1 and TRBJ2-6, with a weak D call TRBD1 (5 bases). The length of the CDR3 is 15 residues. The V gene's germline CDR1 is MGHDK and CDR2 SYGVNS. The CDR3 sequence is CASSVRISGANGLTF. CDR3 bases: TGTGCCAGCAGTGTCCGAATCTCTGGGGCCAACGGCCTGACTTTC. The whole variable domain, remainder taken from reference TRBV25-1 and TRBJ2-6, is EADIYQTPRYLVIGTGKKITLECSQTMGHDKMYWYQQDPGMELHLIHYSYGVNSTEKGDLSSESTVSRIRTEHFPLTLESARPSHTSQYLCASSVRISGANGLTFGAGSRLTVL.

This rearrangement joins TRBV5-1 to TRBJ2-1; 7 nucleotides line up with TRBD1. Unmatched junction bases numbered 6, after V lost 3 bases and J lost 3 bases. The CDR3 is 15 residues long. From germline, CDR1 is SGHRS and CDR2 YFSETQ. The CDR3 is CASSSLQGLYNEQFF. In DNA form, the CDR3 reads TGCGCCAGCAGCTCGCTACAGGGGCTCTACAATGAGCAGTTCTTC.

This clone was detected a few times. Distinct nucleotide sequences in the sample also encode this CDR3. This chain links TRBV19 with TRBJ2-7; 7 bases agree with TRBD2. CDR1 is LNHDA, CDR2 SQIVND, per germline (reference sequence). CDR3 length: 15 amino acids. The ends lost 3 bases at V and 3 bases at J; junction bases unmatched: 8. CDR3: CASSIKSGKGYEQYF. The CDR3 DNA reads TGTGCCAGTAGTATCAAGAGCGGGAAGGGCTACGAGCAGTACTTC.

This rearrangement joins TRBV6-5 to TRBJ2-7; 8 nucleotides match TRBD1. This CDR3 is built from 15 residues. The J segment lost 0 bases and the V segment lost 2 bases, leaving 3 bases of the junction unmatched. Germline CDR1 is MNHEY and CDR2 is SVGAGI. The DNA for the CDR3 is TGTGCCAGCAGTTACCGGGACAGGAGCTCCTACGAGCAGTACTTC. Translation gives CASSYRDRSSYEQYF.

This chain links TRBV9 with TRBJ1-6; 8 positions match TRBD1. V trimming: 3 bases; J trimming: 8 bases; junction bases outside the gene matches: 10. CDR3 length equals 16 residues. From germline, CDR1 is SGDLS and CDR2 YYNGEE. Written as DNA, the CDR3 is TGTGCCAGCAGCGCTACCCAGGACAGGGAGCATTCACCCCTCCACTTT. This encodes CASSATQDREHSPLHF.